The source of this T cell receptor beta chain is a study of blood T cell repertoires in COVID-19. The overall study: The United States, Italy and Spain provided the acute and convalescent COVID-19 samples. Sample material is recorded as cDNA or gDNA derived from T cells, B-cell-depleted T cells, or PBMCs.

Original handling: Reference gene primers were amplified, and this amplification served to estimate nucleated cell counts. Profiling relied on immunoSEQ multiplex PCR, and the TCRdb table lists in-frame clones only, not all of them. V and J calls and clone size are as listed in that table; D and trimming were resolved from the DNA. In the table there are about 120,000 clones, approximately 80% of which are singletons. This CDR3 has 13 residues. The V gene's germline CDR1 is SGHVS and CDR2 FQNEAQ. The V and J ends lost 0 bases and 10 bases respectively, with 7 bases between them. The chain carries TRBV7-8 and TRBJ1-6; D not resolved. The receptor was isolated from a woman in her forties or fifties with acute or convalescent COVID-19. The sequenced material came from peripheral blood. CDR3 amino acids: CASSLANGSPLHF. CDR3 DNA: TGTGCCAGCAGCTTAGCGAACGGGTCACCCCTCCACTTT.